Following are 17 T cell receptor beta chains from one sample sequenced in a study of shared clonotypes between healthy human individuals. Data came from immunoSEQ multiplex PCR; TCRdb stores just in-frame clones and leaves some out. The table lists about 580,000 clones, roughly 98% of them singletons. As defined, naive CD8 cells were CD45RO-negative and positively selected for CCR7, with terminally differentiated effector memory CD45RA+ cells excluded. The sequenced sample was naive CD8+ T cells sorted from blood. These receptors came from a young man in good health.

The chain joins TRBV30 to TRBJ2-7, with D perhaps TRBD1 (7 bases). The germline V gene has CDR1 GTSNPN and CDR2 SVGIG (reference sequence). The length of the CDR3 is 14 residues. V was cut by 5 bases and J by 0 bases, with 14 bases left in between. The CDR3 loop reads CAWGGTERSYEQYF. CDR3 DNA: TGTGCCTGGGGGGGGACAGAACGCTCCTACGAGCAGTACTTC.

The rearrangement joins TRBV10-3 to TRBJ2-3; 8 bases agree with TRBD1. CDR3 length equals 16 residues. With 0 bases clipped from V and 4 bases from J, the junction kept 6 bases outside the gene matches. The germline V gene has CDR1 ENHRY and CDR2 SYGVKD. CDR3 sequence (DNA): TGTGCCATCAGTGAGTCGACTCAGGGGGCGGCAGATACGCAGTATTTT. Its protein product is CAISESTQGAADTQYF.

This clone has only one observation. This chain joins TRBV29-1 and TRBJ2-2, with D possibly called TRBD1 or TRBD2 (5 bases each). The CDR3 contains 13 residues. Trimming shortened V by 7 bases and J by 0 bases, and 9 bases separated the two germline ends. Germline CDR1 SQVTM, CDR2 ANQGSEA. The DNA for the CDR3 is TGCAGCGGGGACGTCTCGAACACCGGGGAGCTGTTTTTT. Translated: CSGDVSNTGELFF.

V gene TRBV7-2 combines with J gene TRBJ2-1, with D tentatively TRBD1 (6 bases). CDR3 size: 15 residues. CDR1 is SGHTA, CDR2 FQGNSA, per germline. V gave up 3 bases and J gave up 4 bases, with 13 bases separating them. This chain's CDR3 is CASSFPRTGYNEQFF. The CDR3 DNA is TGTGCCAGCAGCTTCCCGAGAACAGGGTACAATGAGCAGTTCTTC. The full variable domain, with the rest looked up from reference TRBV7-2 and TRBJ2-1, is GAGVSQSPSNKVTEKGKDVELRCDPISGHTALYWYRQSLGQGLEFLIYFQGNSAPDKSGLPSDRFSAERTGGSVSTLTIQRTQQEDSAVYLCASSFPRTGYNEQFFGPGTRLTVL.

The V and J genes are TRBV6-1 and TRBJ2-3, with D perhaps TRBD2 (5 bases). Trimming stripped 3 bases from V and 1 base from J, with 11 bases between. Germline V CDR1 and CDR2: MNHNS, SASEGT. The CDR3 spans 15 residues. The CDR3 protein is CASSERVLGTDTQYF. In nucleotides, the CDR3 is TGTGCCAGCAGTGAGCGGGTTCTGGGCACAGATACGCAGTATTTT.

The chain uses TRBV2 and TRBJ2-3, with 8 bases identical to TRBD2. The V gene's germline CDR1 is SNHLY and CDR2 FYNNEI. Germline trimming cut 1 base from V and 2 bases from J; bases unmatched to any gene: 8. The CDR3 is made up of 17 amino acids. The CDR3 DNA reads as TGTGCCAGCAGTGAAGTACCGGGACTAGAAATCACAGATACGCAGTATTTT. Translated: CASSEVPGLEITDTQYF.

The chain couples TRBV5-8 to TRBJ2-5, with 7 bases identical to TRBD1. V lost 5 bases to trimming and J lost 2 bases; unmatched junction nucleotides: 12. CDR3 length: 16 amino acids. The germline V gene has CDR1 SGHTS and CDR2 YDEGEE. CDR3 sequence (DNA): TGTGCCAGCAGTAACCTAGAGGGGGCGATACAAGAGACCCAGTACTTC. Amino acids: CASSNLEGAIQETQYF.

CDR3 DNA: TGCAGCGTTGAAGGCCCGGGAAGGGCTGGGGTGGAGACCCAGTACTTC. This gives the protein CSVEGPGRAGVETQYF. The chain joins TRBV29-1 to TRBJ2-5; D possibly corresponds to TRBD2 (5 bases). The CDR3 totals 16 residues. V dropped 1 base and J dropped 5 bases, with 20 bases sitting between them. In germline, CDR1 is SQVTM, CDR2 ANQGSEA.

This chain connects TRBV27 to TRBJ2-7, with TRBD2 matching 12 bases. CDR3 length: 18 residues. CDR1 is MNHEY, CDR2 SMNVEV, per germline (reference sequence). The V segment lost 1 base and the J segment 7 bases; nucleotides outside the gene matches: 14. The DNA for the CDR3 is TGTGCCAGCAGTTTATTTCCAGGGAGACTAGCGGGAGCGGGGGAGCAGTACTTC. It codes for CASSLFPGRLAGAGEQYF.

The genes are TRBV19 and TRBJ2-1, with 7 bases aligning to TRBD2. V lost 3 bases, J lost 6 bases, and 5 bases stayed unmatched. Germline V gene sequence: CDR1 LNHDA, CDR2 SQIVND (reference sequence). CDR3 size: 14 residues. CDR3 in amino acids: CASSIQGGGNEQFF. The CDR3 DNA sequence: TGTGCCAGTAGTATCCAAGGCGGGGGCAATGAGCAGTTCTTC.

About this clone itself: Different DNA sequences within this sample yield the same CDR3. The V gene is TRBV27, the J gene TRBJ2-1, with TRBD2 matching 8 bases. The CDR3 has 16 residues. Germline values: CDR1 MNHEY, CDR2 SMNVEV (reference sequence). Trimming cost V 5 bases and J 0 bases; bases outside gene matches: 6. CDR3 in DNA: TGTGCCAGCAGTCCATCAGCGGGAGACTCCTACAATGAGCAGTTCTTC. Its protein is CASSPSAGDSYNEQFF.

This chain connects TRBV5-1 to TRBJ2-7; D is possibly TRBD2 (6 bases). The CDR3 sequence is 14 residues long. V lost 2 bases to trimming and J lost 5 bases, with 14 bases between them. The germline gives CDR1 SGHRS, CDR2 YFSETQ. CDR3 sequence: CASSLAGRLDEQYF. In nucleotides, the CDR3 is TGCGCCAGCAGCTTAGCGGGCAGGTTGGACGAGCAGTACTTC.

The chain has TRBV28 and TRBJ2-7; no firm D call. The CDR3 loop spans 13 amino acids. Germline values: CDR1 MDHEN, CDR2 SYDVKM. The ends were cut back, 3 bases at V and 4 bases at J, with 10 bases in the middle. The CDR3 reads CASSLGRPYEQYF. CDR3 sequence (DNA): TGTGCCAGCAGTTTGGGCAGACCATACGAGCAGTACTTC.

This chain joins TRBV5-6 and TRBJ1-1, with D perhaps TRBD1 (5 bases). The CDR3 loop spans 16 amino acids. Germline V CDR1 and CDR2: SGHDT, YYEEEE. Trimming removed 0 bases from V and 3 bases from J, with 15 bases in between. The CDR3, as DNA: TGTGCCAGCAGCTTGGCGACCGGGACTCCGGACACTGAAGCTTTCTTT. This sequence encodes CASSLATGTPDTEAFF.

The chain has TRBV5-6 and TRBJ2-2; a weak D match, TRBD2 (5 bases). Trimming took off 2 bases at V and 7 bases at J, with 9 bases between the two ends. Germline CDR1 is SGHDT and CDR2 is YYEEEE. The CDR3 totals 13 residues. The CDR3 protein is CASSFSVDGELFF. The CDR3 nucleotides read TGTGCCAGCAGCTTTAGCGTCGACGGGGAGCTGTTTTTT.

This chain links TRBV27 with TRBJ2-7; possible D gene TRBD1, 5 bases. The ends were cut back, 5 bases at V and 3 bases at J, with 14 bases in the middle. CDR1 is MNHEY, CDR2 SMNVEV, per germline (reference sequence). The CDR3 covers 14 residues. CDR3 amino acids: CASSLQALGYEQYF. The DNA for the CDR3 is TGTGCCAGCAGTCTACAGGCGTTAGGCTACGAGCAGTACTTC.

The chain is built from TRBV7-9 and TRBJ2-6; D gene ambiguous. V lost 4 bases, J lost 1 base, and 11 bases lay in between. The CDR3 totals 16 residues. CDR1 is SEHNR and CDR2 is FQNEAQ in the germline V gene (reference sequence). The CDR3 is CASSSILGSGANVLTF. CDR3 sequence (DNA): TGTGCCAGCAGCTCAATTTTAGGGTCTGGGGCCAACGTCCTGACTTTC. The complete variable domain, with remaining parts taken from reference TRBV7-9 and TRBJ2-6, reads DTGVSQNPRHKITKRGQNVTFRCDPISEHNRLYWYRQTLGQGPEFLTYFQNEAQLEKSRLLSDRFSAERPKGSFSTLEIQRTEQGDSAMYLCASSSILGSGANVLTFGAGSRLTVL.